A single sample gave rise to the 30 T cell receptor beta chains below, sequenced in a study of shared clonotypes between healthy human individuals. Here immunoSEQ multiplex PCR was the method, and the copy in TCRdb shows in-frame clones only, minus some. The table lists around 1.5 million clones, approximately 98% of them singletons. Sequencing was done on a sample of naive CD4+ T cells sorted from blood. The subset here: CD45RA+ positively selected. The origin of the receptors is a man aged 25-45 years in good health.

The genes are TRBV5-1 and TRBJ2-5, with D unresolved. The CDR3 runs 14 residues. The V end lost 4 bases, the J end lost 0 bases, and 10 bases lay between the germline ends. CDR1 is SGHRS, CDR2 YFSETQ, per germline. For the CDR3, the DNA is TGCGCCAGCAGCGCGACGGATTACCAAGAGACCCAGTACTTC. Protein product: CASSATDYQETQYF. Supplemented by reference TRBV5-1 and TRBJ2-5, the full variable domain reads KAGVTQTPRYLIKTRGQQVTLSCSPISGHRSVSWYQQTPGQGLQFLFEYFSETQRNKGNFPGRFSGRQFSNSRSEMNVSTLELGDSALYLCASSATDYQETQYFGPGTRLLVL.

This chain uses TRBV28 with TRBJ2-7, with 8 nucleotides matching TRBD2. Looked up from germline, CDR1 is MDHEN and CDR2 is SYDVKM. V was clipped by 6 bases and J by 7 bases; unmatched bases: 17. The CDR3 totals 16 residues. CDR3: CASRPVSGSILREQYF. The CDR3 DNA follows: TGTGCCAGCAGACCAGTGAGCGGGAGTATTCTTCGAGAGCAGTACTTC.

This clone appeared a few times. The CDR3 sequence: CASSLGQETQYF. The CDR3 DNA reads TGTGCCAGCAGCTTAGGCCAAGAGACCCAGTACTTC. This chain links TRBV7-6 with TRBJ2-5; the D is unclear. The germline V gene encodes CDR1 SGHVS and CDR2 FNYEAQ. CDR3 size: 12 residues. Trimming took off 1 base at V and 1 base at J, with 1 base between the two ends.

The CDR3 coding sequence is TGTGCCAGCAGTTACTCGATAGCGGGATCTCAAGAGACCCAGTACTTC. Translation: CASSYSIAGSQETQYF. This rearrangement joins TRBV6-5 to TRBJ2-5; 8 nucleotides line up with TRBD2. The length of the CDR3 is 16 residues. Looked up from germline, CDR1 is MNHEY and CDR2 is SVGAGI. Unmatched junction bases numbered 5, after V lost 0 bases and J lost 2 bases.

V is TRBV25-1 and J is TRBJ2-7; D is unclear. Germline assignment: CDR1 MGHDK and CDR2 SYGVNS. V was trimmed by 6 bases and J by 6 bases, leaving 18 bases between them. The CDR3 length is 14 residues. The CDR3 sequence is CASRDGRPGLEQYF. The CDR3 DNA follows: TGTGCCAGCAGGGACGGCCGTCCCGGGCTCGAGCAGTACTTC.

The chain joins TRBV13 to TRBJ2-1; 8 bases are shared with TRBD2. Germline-derived CDR1 and CDR2 are PRHDT and FYEKMQ (reference sequence). With V trimmed by 0 bases and J by 0 bases, 1 base remained unmatched. The CDR3 is 16 residues long. CDR3 nucleotides: TGTGCCAGCAGCTTAGGCAGCGGGAGCTCCTACAATGAGCAGTTCTTC. As protein: CASSLGSGSSYNEQFF.

V and J are TRBV7-8 and TRBJ2-7; D is possibly TRBD1 (6 bases). Deletions cut 1 base from V and 6 bases from J, with 13 bases between. CDR3 length: 14 amino acids. The germline V gene encodes CDR1 SGHVS and CDR2 FQNEAQ. CDR3 in DNA: TGTGCCAGCAGCTTAGTCTCGGCCAGGGGCGAGCAGTACTTC. Translating gives CASSLVSARGEQYF.

The chain has TRBV9 and TRBJ1-1; possible D gene TRBD1, 5 bases. The CDR3 extends over 15 amino acids. CDR1 and CDR2 from the germline V gene are SGDLS and YYNGEE. Trimming stripped 6 bases from V and 6 bases from J, with 21 bases between. CDR3 loop: CASTSVVWGGAEAFF. In DNA, the CDR3 is TGTGCCAGCACCAGCGTAGTTTGGGGAGGGGCTGAAGCTTTCTTT.

This chain joins TRBV28 and TRBJ2-7; D ambiguous. The germline V and J ends were trimmed by 6 bases and 6 bases, with 12 bases remaining between them. CDR1 is MDHEN, CDR2 SYDVKM, per germline. The CDR3 sequence is 12 residues long. The DNA of the CDR3 is TGTGCCAGCAGAGCACCCCTAGGCGAGCAGTACTTC. Amino acid sequence: CASRAPLGEQYF.

The chain joins TRBV27 to TRBJ2-2; TRBD1 is a possible D gene (5 bases). Trimming shortened V by 2 bases and J by 1 base, and 11 bases separated the two germline ends. The CDR3 has 16 residues. The V gene's germline CDR1 is MNHEY and CDR2 SMNVEV (reference sequence). DNA of the CDR3: TGTGCCAGCAGTTTAGCGCAGGACAAGAACACCGGGGAGCTGTTTTTT. It is translated as CASSLAQDKNTGELFF.

This clone has just one count. J is TRBJ1-1 and V is TRBV13; TRBD1 is a possible D gene (5 bases). The CDR3 is 16 amino acids. The V end was cut by 0 bases, the J end by 5 bases, with 16 bases between. The V gene's germline CDR1 is PRHDT and CDR2 FYEKMQ (reference sequence). The CDR3 DNA follows: TGTGCCAGCAGCTTAGGGCCGGGGGAGAGATTTACTGAAGCTTTCTTT. This encodes CASSLGPGERFTEAFF.

This chain uses TRBV6-5 with TRBJ1-1, with a weak D call TRBD1 (5 bases). The ends were cut back, 6 bases at V and 5 bases at J, with 16 bases in the middle. CDR3 length: 14 amino acids. CDR1 MNHEY and CDR2 SVGAGI come from the germline V gene. Here the CDR3 reads CASSGRGGWTEAFF. CDR3 in DNA: TGTGCCAGCAGCGGAAGGGGAGGATGGACTGAAGCTTTCTTT.

V gene TRBV4-3 combines with J gene TRBJ2-7; D is unclear. V was cut by 0 bases and J by 4 bases, with 10 bases left in between. The germline V gene has CDR1 LGHNA and CDR2 YSLEER. The CDR3 sequence is 14 residues long. The CDR3 bases are TGCGCCAGCAGCCAAGAAGGAGTGGGGTACGAGCAGTACTTC. Its protein product is CASSQEGVGYEQYF.

This chain joins TRBV5-4 and TRBJ2-3; D may be TRBD2 (6 bases). The germline V and J ends were trimmed by 0 bases and 1 base, with 12 bases remaining between them. Germline-derived CDR1 and CDR2 are SGHNT and YYREEE (reference sequence). The CDR3 runs 16 residues. The CDR3 nucleotides read TGTGCCAGCAGCTTGGGGGGCGGGAAGGGCACAGATACGCAGTATTTT. Translating it yields CASSLGGGKGTDTQYF.

The chain recombines TRBV6-5 with TRBJ1-4, with D hard to call. The CDR3 length is 13 residues. Germline CDR1 MNHEY, CDR2 SVGAGI. V dropped 6 bases and J dropped 7 bases, with 12 bases sitting between them. The CDR3: CASSEGGGEKLFF. The CDR3 DNA reads TGTGCCAGCAGCGAGGGAGGTGGTGAAAAACTGTTTTTT.

The rearrangement joins TRBV6-4 to TRBJ2-2; tentative D call: TRBD2 (6 bases). The CDR3 is 14 amino acids. The germline gives CDR1 MRHNA, CDR2 SNTAGT. V lost 11 bases and J 6 bases, leaving 19 bases between the germline ends. The CDR3 sequence is CAVGLIGGSGELFF. Written as DNA, the CDR3 is TGTGCCGTTGGCCTGATCGGAGGGTCCGGGGAGCTGTTTTTT.

In the case of this clone: Other nucleotide sequences in the sample specify the same CDR3. The chain carries TRBV9 and TRBJ2-2; D unresolved. This CDR3 spans 12 amino acids. Germline values: CDR1 SGDLS, CDR2 YYNGEE. The V and J ends lost 0 bases and 6 bases respectively, with 3 bases between them. The CDR3 DNA is TGTGCCAGCAGCGTAGAAGCCGGGGAGCTGTTTTTT. It yields the protein CASSVEAGELFF.

This clone appeared a single time. The chain joins TRBV4-3 to TRBJ2-3, with TRBD2 matching 7 bases. Trimming at V came to 4 bases and at J to 4 bases, leaving 17 bases not matched to a gene. Germline values: CDR1 LGHNA, CDR2 YSLEER. The CDR3 is 18 residues long. The CDR3 sequence is CASSRWTGAGVVPDTQYF. The DNA of the CDR3 is TGCGCCAGCAGCCGATGGACGGGCGCGGGAGTCGTACCAGATACGCAGTATTTT.

The J gene is TRBJ2-2, the V gene TRBV4-3; 8 bases match TRBD2. The germline CDR1 and CDR2 sequences are LGHNA and YSLEER. CDR3 size: 16 residues. Trimming cost V 4 bases and J 4 bases; bases outside gene matches: 8. The CDR3 region has the DNA TGCGCCAGCAGCCCCGGAGTAGCGGGGTTCACCGGGGAGCTGTTTTTT. This codes for CASSPGVAGFTGELFF.

The V call is TRBV13, the J call TRBJ2-3; unclear D gene. V was shortened by 8 bases and J by 5 bases, with 8 bases between the two germline ends. CDR3 length: 11 residues. CDR1 PRHDT and CDR2 FYEKMQ come from the germline V gene (reference sequence). The CDR3 DNA follows: TGTGCCAGCGCCCGAATAGATACGCAGTATTTT. Its protein is CASARIDTQYF.

The chain has TRBV4-2 and TRBJ1-5; possibly TRBD1 for D (5 bases). The CDR3 spans 18 residues. V lost 0 bases, J lost 0 bases, and 15 bases lay in between. CDR1 LGHNA and CDR2 YNFKEQ come from the germline V gene. The CDR3 coding sequence is TGTGCCAGCAGCCAAGACGAACAGACAGCCCATAGCAATCAGCCCCAGCATTTT. It yields the protein CASSQDEQTAHSNQPQHF.

This sequence joins TRBV5-1 and TRBJ2-5; 7 positions match TRBD1. V lost 4 bases, J lost 5 bases, and 11 bases stayed unmatched. There are 15 residues in the CDR3. CDR1 and CDR2 from the germline V gene are SGHRS and YFSETQ. DNA for the CDR3: TGCGCCAGCAGCCCAGGGGGTCCTATTAGGGAGACCCAGTACTTC. Encoded protein: CASSPGGPIRETQYF.

The chain is built from TRBV9 and TRBJ2-7, with D possibly TRBD1 on 5 matching bases. The CDR3 is 15 amino acids. Between the trimmed V and J ends, which lost 0 bases and 3 bases, there was a span of 13 bases. Looked up from germline, CDR1 is SGDLS and CDR2 is YYNGEE. CDR3 region: CASSVGAGPNYEQYF. Here the CDR3 DNA reads TGTGCCAGCAGCGTAGGGGCAGGGCCGAACTACGAGCAGTACTTC.

The chain uses TRBV7-2 and TRBJ2-7, with D perhaps matching TRBD2 (7 bases). CDR1 and CDR2 from the germline V gene are SGHTA and FQGNSA. The V and J ends lost 5 bases and 4 bases respectively, with 18 bases between them. The CDR3 length is 15 residues. CDR3 protein: CASSPRGAGSYEQYF. CDR3 in DNA: TGTGCCAGCAGCCCCCGGGGGGCGGGAAGTTACGAGCAGTACTTC.

V is TRBV7-9 and J is TRBJ1-2, with D possibly matching TRBD1 (5 bases). Trimming took off 5 bases at V and 9 bases at J, with 7 bases between the two ends. The CDR3 has 10 residues. In germline, CDR1 is SEHNR, CDR2 FQNEAQ (reference sequence). The CDR3 spells CASSRGSYTF. The CDR3 DNA reads as TGTGCCAGCAGCCGGGGCAGCTACACCTTC.

The V and J genes are TRBV10-3 and TRBJ2-1, with 9 nucleotides matching TRBD2. The CDR3 totals 16 residues. With V trimmed by 2 bases and J by 2 bases, 4 bases remained unmatched. Germline values: CDR1 ENHRY, CDR2 SYGVKD. CDR3 amino acids: CAISERLAGTYNEQFF. CDR3 nucleotides: TGTGCCATCAGTGAGCGGCTAGCGGGAACCTACAATGAGCAGTTCTTC.

Regarding this clone: Other DNA sequences in this specimen translate into the identical CDR3. This chain connects TRBV28 to TRBJ1-2; D not resolved. Germline assignment: CDR1 MDHEN and CDR2 SYDVKM. The length of the CDR3 is 13 residues. Trimming took 2 bases from V and 1 from J, leaving 5 bases between them. The CDR3 loop is CASSLGSNYGYTF. In DNA form, the CDR3 reads TGTGCCAGCAGTTTAGGCAGTAACTATGGCTACACCTTC.

V gene TRBV28 combines with J gene TRBJ2-7, with TRBD1 identical over 11 bases. The junction had 5 bases not matched to a gene; V was cut back by 3 bases and J by 7 bases. This CDR3 has 14 amino acids. The germline gives CDR1 MDHEN, CDR2 SYDVKM. Here the CDR3 reads CASSFGQGAGEQYF. DNA of the CDR3: TGTGCCAGCAGTTTTGGACAGGGGGCAGGGGAGCAGTACTTC. Full variable domain (rest looked up from reference TRBV28 and TRBJ2-7): DVKVTQSSRYLVKRTGEKVFLECVQDMDHENMFWYRQDPGLGLRLIYFSYDVKMKEKGDIPEGYSVSREKKERFSLILESASTNQTSMYLCASSFGQGAGEQYFGPGTRLTVT.

The chain recombines TRBV10-3 with TRBJ2-7, with 8 bases that match TRBD2. From germline, CDR1 is ENHRY and CDR2 SYGVKD. The CDR3 is made up of 12 amino acids. J was trimmed by 3 bases and V by 8 bases; bases with no gene match: 3. CDR3 in amino acids: CAIGTSGYEQYF. The CDR3 nucleotides are TGTGCCATCGGCACTAGCGGCTACGAGCAGTACTTC.

The chain joins TRBV28 to TRBJ2-5; possible D gene TRBD2, 5 bases. The CDR3 is 14 residues long. Per the germline V gene, CDR1 is MDHEN and CDR2 is SYDVKM. Trimming removed 3 bases from V and 5 bases from J, with 13 bases in between. The chain's CDR3 is CASSFSEVLETQYF. The CDR3 bases are TGTGCCAGCAGTTTTTCGGAGGTTCTGGAGACCCAGTACTTC.